Presented here are 4 T cell receptor beta chains from one specimen sequenced in a study of T cell repertoires in cytomegalovirus infection. No antigen has been assigned to these receptors. TCRdb used MiXCR to reprocess the reads, holding one entry per CDR3 protein. The repertoire has 140,000 to 150,000 distinct CDR3 sequences, roughly 32% of them found once; the top ten carry around 50%. Sequenced here: CD8+ T cells from cultured PBMCs, sampled from culture after CMV antigen stimulation. These receptors all come from a human donor in good health (CMV status not recorded). Some clones in this sample may be carry-over from other donors' samples.

This clonotype was seen more than once but under ten times. The J gene is TRBJ2-7, the V gene TRBV7-8; possible D gene TRBD1, 5 bases. Per the germline V gene, CDR1 is SGHVS and CDR2 is FQNEAQ. V was shortened by 1 base and J by 7 bases, with 14 bases between the two germline ends. There are 14 residues in the CDR3. The CDR3 spells CASSLGPGLREQYF. In nucleotides, the CDR3 is TGTGCCAGCAGCTTAGGCCCAGGGCTCAGGGAGCAGTACTTC.

The chain is built from TRBV10-3 and TRBJ2-5; D might be TRBD1 (6 bases). The germline V gene encodes CDR1 ENHRY and CDR2 SYGVKD. The CDR3 sequence is 15 residues long. V was cut by 0 bases and J by 2 bases, with 10 bases left in between. This CDR3 is CAISESDRPQETQYF. CDR3 DNA: TGTGCCATCAGTGAGTCGGACAGACCACAAGAGACCCAGTACTTC.

J is TRBJ2-1 and V is TRBV27, with D perhaps TRBD1 (5 bases). The CDR3 spans 12 residues. V lost 6 bases and J 6 bases, leaving 9 bases between the germline ends. Germline assignment: CDR1 MNHEY and CDR2 SMNVEV (reference sequence). CDR3 in amino acids: CASSKTVNEQFF. For the CDR3, the DNA is TGTGCCAGCAGCAAGACAGTCAATGAGCAGTTCTTC.

The V and J genes are TRBV7-9 and TRBJ1-3; D gene ambiguous. The CDR3 is 14 amino acids. The V gene lost 8 bases and the J gene lost 0 bases, with 11 bases spanning the gap. CDR1 is SEHNR, CDR2 FQNEAQ, per germline (reference sequence). The CDR3 here is CASYGADSGNTIYF. CDR3 bases: TGTGCCAGCTACGGCGCAGACTCTGGAAACACCATATATTTT.